This TCR beta chain was sequenced during a study of blood T cell repertoires in COVID-19. Across the whole study: Material from acute and convalescent COVID-19 was sourced from the United States, Italy and Spain.

In Seattle, patients joined the study during active infection and were tracked longitudinally. This CDR3 spans 17 amino acids. Germline V gene lookup returns CDR1 LNHDA and CDR2 SQIVND (reference sequence). Between the trimmed V and J ends, which lost 1 base and 2 bases, there was a span of 17 bases. This clone was detected only once. Here immunoSEQ multiplex PCR was the method, and the copy in TCRdb shows in-frame clones only, minus some. Of some 220,000 clones detected, over 90% appear once; the ten largest clones hold around 0.9%. The sample taken for sequencing was peripheral blood. The rearrangement uses TRBV19 and TRBJ2-5, with D possibly TRBD2 on 6 matching bases. The TCR was taken from a man aged 25 to 40 with COVID-19, enrolled during active disease. The CDR3 coding sequence is TGTGCCAGTAGTATAGGTGGGAGGTGGGGAGGACAAGAGACCCAGTACTTC. Residues: CASSIGGRWGGQETQYF.